This T cell receptor beta chain originates from a study of T cell clonality in common variable immunodeficiency. The study's findings and limits: Common variable immunodeficiency TCR beta sequences reportedly had fewer deletions and N-nucleotide insertions.

TCRdb's copy holds only in-frame clones and misses some; the assay was immunoSEQ multiplex PCR. Sampling found 30,000 to 40,000 clones, none seen once. This clone was seen a handful of times. Antigen unknown. The read stops 3 residues short of the end of the CDR3; the missing end is completed from the germline J gene. Losses at the gene ends were 0 bases for V and 4 bases for J; bases not matched to a gene: 3. CDR3 size: 15 residues. Germline values: CDR1 LNHDA, CDR2 SQIVND (reference sequence). This chain uses TRBV19 with TRBJ1-1, with 9 nucleotides matching TRBD1. The source is a human donor with common variable immunodeficiency. The source material was peripheral blood mononuclear cells. The CDR3 here is CASSIDEGQGTEAFF. The CDR3 DNA, read in part, is TGTGCCAGTAGTATAGATGAGGGACAGGGCACTGAA.